This T cell receptor beta chain was sequenced in a study of T cells in tumors after PD-1 blockade. Study context: Some patients also took daily vismodegib 150 mg during anti-PD-1 treatment.

Method: immunoSEQ multiplex PCR; TCRdb's copy keeps in-frame clones and lacks some. Seen here are fewer than 9,000 clones, approximately 70% observed once, and the top ten hold approximately 4.5%. The germline V and J ends were trimmed by 2 bases and 8 bases, with 16 bases remaining between them. This CDR3 is built from 15 residues. CDR1 MNHNY and CDR2 SVGAGI come from the germline V gene (reference sequence). Input was roughly 600 ng to 6,004 ng of genomic DNA from tumor or blood. The V call is TRBV6-6, the J call TRBJ2-1; perhaps TRBD2 as D (5 bases). The TCR was taken from a human donor with basal cell carcinoma. Sequencing was performed on tumor tissue, taken after anti-PD-1 treatment. The CDR3 here is CASSYLVGEGDEQFF. CDR3 coding DNA: TGTGCCAGCAGTTACCTTGTCGGGGAAGGAGATGAGCAGTTCTTC.